This TCR beta chain was documented in a study of T cell responses to AZD1222 COVID-19 vaccine. This CDR3 contains 15 residues. The J segment lost 2 bases and the V segment lost 3 bases, leaving 4 bases of the junction unmatched. Germline values: CDR1 MRHNA, CDR2 SNTAGT. Notes on the study in general: Seropositivity was recorded at baseline in only six AZD1222 recipients. Across the whole spike, CD4 TCRs peaked at regions 160-218 and 743-854. Sampled repertoires all dated from after the peak T cell response. There were mostly white British donors and more females than males, and clonal diversity was possibly underestimated.

This table comes from immunoSEQ multiplex PCR, and its TCRdb copy is limited to in-frame clones, with some not included. This table has some 150,000 clones, around 94% appearing once. In regard to this clone: Its antigen remains unidentified.

The specimen was peripheral blood, collected on day 0 of AZD1222 vaccination. This TCR was recovered from an adult in good health. The genes are TRBV6-4 and TRBJ1-5; the match to TRBD1 covers 7 bases. The chain's CDR3 is CASSESGTGNQPQHF. The CDR3 region has the DNA TGTGCCAGCAGTGAATCAGGGACAGGCAATCAGCCCCAGCATTTT.